Listed here are 25 T cell receptor beta chains from one sample, sequenced in a study of blood T cell repertoires in COVID-19. Only in-frame clones appear in the TCRdb table, and some are missing; sequencing was by immunoSEQ multiplex PCR. The table has about 230,000 clones, roughly 79% seen once. Sequences were obtained from peripheral blood. The receptor set was obtained from a woman of 80 years or more with COVID-19, enrolled during active disease.

CDR3: CASSRIFEQYF. DNA of the CDR3: TGTGCCAGCAGTCGAATCTTCGAGCAGTACTTC. The chain is built from TRBV6-6 and TRBJ2-7; D not resolved. Germline loops: CDR1 MNHNY, CDR2 SVGAGI (reference sequence). Trimming left V 5 bases short and J 6 bases short, with 8 bases between. The CDR3 loop spans 11 amino acids.

V gene TRBV7-8 combines with J gene TRBJ2-7, with D possibly being TRBD2 (6 bases). Germline assignment: CDR1 SGHVS and CDR2 FQNEAQ. CDR3 length equals 15 residues. V lost 1 base and J 2 bases, leaving 12 bases between the germline ends. The CDR3 loop reads CASSLVEGITYEQYF. The CDR3 DNA is TGTGCCAGCAGCTTAGTGGAGGGAATAACCTACGAGCAGTACTTC.

J is TRBJ2-2 and V is TRBV9; 7 bases match TRBD1. V shed 0 bases, J shed 4 bases, and the junction held 12 bases outside the gene matches. The CDR3 has 18 amino acids. Per the germline V gene, CDR1 is SGDLS and CDR2 is YYNGEE. The CDR3 is CASSVVPLGQVGTGELFF. The CDR3 bases are TGTGCCAGCAGCGTAGTCCCCCTTGGACAGGTTGGCACCGGGGAGCTGTTTTTT.

This clone was counted only a few times. The chain links TRBV6-5 to TRBJ2-1, with 9 nucleotides matching TRBD2. V dropped 0 bases and J dropped 7; count of bases not matched to a gene: 7. Germline V gives CDR1 MNHEY, CDR2 SVGAGI. The length of the CDR3 is 16 residues. CDR3 nucleotides: TGTGCCAGCAGTTACTCAAGGACTAGCGTTGAAAATGAGCAGTTCTTC. Amino acid sequence: CASSYSRTSVENEQFF.

The chain recombines TRBV5-5 with TRBJ2-1; tentative D call: TRBD1 (6 bases). V gave up 2 bases and J gave up 4 bases, with 10 bases separating them. CDR1 SGHKS and CDR2 YYEKEE come from the germline V gene (reference sequence). The CDR3 is 14 amino acids. The CDR3 sequence: CASSLGTKYNEQFF. In DNA, the CDR3 is TGTGCCAGCAGCTTAGGGACAAAATACAATGAGCAGTTCTTC.

This clone was observed a handful of times. This sequence joins TRBV19 and TRBJ2-1; D perhaps matches TRBD2 (7 bases). With 6 bases removed from V and 1 base from J, the gap between germline ends came to 16 bases. Germline V gene lookup returns CDR1 LNHDA and CDR2 SQIVND (reference sequence). The CDR3 runs 16 residues. CDR3 coding DNA: TGTGCCAGTAGCTTCCCACGGGGGGCTTCCTACAATGAGCAGTTCTTC. Translated, it gives CASSFPRGASYNEQFF.

The chain has TRBV9 and TRBJ2-7; 8 nucleotides match TRBD1. The V segment lost 4 bases and the J segment 4 bases; nucleotides outside the gene matches: 10. The CDR3 spans 15 residues. Germline CDR1 is SGDLS and CDR2 is YYNGEE. The CDR3 loop is CASSPWTGKDYEQYF. CDR3 sequence (DNA): TGTGCCAGCAGCCCTTGGACAGGGAAAGATTACGAGCAGTACTTC.

This clone was recorded once. V is TRBV7-2 and J is TRBJ2-5; the D gene is possibly TRBD1 (8 bases). The V and J ends lost 3 bases and 2 bases respectively, with 16 bases between them. This CDR3 has 16 residues. CDR1 and CDR2 from the germline V gene are SGHTA and FQGNSA. CDR3 sequence reads: CASSFHRGGTQETQYF. CDR3 coding DNA: TGTGCCAGCAGCTTCCACAGGGGGGGGACTCAAGAGACCCAGTACTTC.

J is TRBJ1-2 and V is TRBV4-3, with TRBD1 matching 7 bases. Germline CDR1 and CDR2: LGHNA and YSLEER. The CDR3 has 18 amino acids. J was trimmed by 0 bases and V by 4 bases; bases with no gene match: 14. In DNA form, the CDR3 reads TGCGCCAGCAGCCTCTTTGGGACAGCTACAAAAGCTAACTATGGCTACACCTTC. Its translation: CASSLFGTATKANYGYTF.

This clone is a singleton in its sample. Being one base from a much bigger clone, this may be a read error. The chain links TRBV7-3 to TRBJ1-6; 7 nucleotides line up with TRBD1. This CDR3 spans 14 amino acids. In germline, CDR1 is SGHTA, CDR2 FQGTGA. The junction had 3 bases not matched to a gene; V was cut back by 3 bases and J by 7 bases. The CDR3 DNA is TGTGCCAGCAGCTTGGGGACAGTCAATTCACCCCTCCACTTT. It specifies CASSLGTVNSPLHF.

The chain recombines TRBV20-1 with TRBJ1-5; 7 bases agree with TRBD1. This CDR3 spans 13 amino acids. With 3 bases clipped from V and 4 bases from J, the junction kept 3 bases outside the gene matches. Germline V CDR1 and CDR2: DFQATT, SNEGSKA (reference sequence). CDR3 in amino acids: CSASEQGNQPQHF. The CDR3 DNA reads as TGCAGTGCTAGTGAACAGGGGAATCAGCCCCAGCATTTT.

The chain carries TRBV10-3 and TRBJ2-5; the match to TRBD2 covers 8 bases. The CDR3 contains 14 residues. V was pared by 8 bases and J by 2 bases, with 7 bases of the junction left unmatched. Per the germline V gene, CDR1 is ENHRY and CDR2 is SYGVKD. The CDR3 loop reads CAIGVAGPQETQYF. CDR3 coding DNA: TGTGCCATCGGGGTAGCGGGGCCGCAAGAGACCCAGTACTTC.

The chain has TRBV3-1 (or the pseudogene TRBV3-2) and TRBJ2-3, with D perhaps TRBD2 (7 bases). This CDR3 is built from 15 residues. V lost 3 bases to trimming and J lost 2 bases, with 12 bases between them. Germline loops: CDR1 LGHDT, CDR2 YNNKEL (reference sequence). CDR3 protein: CASSQRGGPTDTQYF. The DNA for the CDR3 is TGTGCCAGCAGCCAGAGGGGGGGCCCCACAGATACGCAGTATTTT.

The V call is TRBV5-1, the J call TRBJ1-5; possibly TRBD1 for D (6 bases). The germline CDR1 and CDR2 sequences are SGHRS and YFSETQ. This CDR3 contains 13 residues. Trimming left V 0 bases short and J 5 bases short, with 6 bases between. The CDR3 DNA follows: TGCGCCAGCAGCTTGGGACAGGATCAGCCCCAGCATTTT. It codes for CASSLGQDQPQHF. The whole variable domain, remainder taken from reference TRBV5-1 and TRBJ1-5, is KAGVTQTPRYLIKTRGQQVTLSCSPISGHRSVSWYQQTPGQGLQFLFEYFSETQRNKGNFPGRFSGRQFSNSRSEMNVSTLELGDSALYLCASSLGQDQPQHFGDGTRLSIL.

The rearrangement uses TRBV28 and TRBJ1-2, with D perhaps TRBD1 (6 bases). From germline, CDR1 is MDHEN and CDR2 SYDVKM. CDR3 size: 12 residues. V was cut by 9 bases and J by 4 bases, with 12 bases left in between. This chain's CDR3 is CASYREIYGYTF. The CDR3 DNA reads TGTGCCAGTTACAGGGAGATCTATGGCTACACCTTC.

This clone came up a few times. This chain links TRBV28 with TRBJ1-2; 8 bases agree with TRBD1. Germline CDR1 reads MDHEN; CDR2 reads SYDVKM. The V gene end was trimmed by 10 bases and the J gene end by 4 bases; junction bases not matched to a gene: 11. The CDR3 is 14 amino acids. CDR3 DNA sequence: TGTGCCACCTTGACAGGGGCGCGAGGCTATGGCTACACCTTC. Amino acids: CATLTGARGYGYTF.

The V and J genes are TRBV28 and TRBJ2-2; D is perhaps TRBD2 (5 bases). V lost 2 bases to trimming and J lost 2 bases, with 12 bases between them. The germline V gene has CDR1 MDHEN and CDR2 SYDVKM. This CDR3 is 16 amino acids long. CDR3 sequence (DNA): TGTGCCAGCAGTTTAACGGGAACGTCAAACACCGGGGAGCTGTTTTTT. Translation gives CASSLTGTSNTGELFF.

The rearrangement uses TRBV19 and TRBJ1-6; 8 nucleotides line up with TRBD1. The CDR3 loop spans 13 amino acids. Looked up from germline, CDR1 is LNHDA and CDR2 is SQIVND (reference sequence). Unmatched junction bases numbered 1, after V lost 5 bases and J lost 7 bases. The CDR3 sequence: CASSWDRNSPLHF. CDR3 in DNA: TGTGCCAGTAGTTGGGACAGGAATTCACCCCTCCACTTT.

The rearrangement joins TRBV6-1 to TRBJ2-4, with D hard to call. The germline CDR1 and CDR2 sequences are MNHNS and SASEGT. V shed 1 base and J shed 5 bases, with 9 bases lying between them. The CDR3 is made up of 14 amino acids. Written as DNA, the CDR3 is TGTGCCAGCAGTGAAGGATACAGCCAAAACATTCAGTACTTC. Translation gives CASSEGYSQNIQYF.

The gene calls are TRBV28 and TRBJ2-1; no firm D call. Germline CDR1 and CDR2: MDHEN and SYDVKM. This CDR3 comprises 17 residues. Trimming left V 1 base short and J 2 bases short, with 15 bases between. The CDR3 protein is CASSLSLGAYAYNEQFF. Here the CDR3 DNA reads TGTGCCAGCAGTTTATCCCTAGGCGCCTACGCCTACAATGAGCAGTTCTTC. The complete variable domain, with remaining parts taken from reference TRBV28 and TRBJ2-1, reads DVKVTQSSRYLVKRTGEKVFLECVQDMDHENMFWYRQDPGLGLRLIYFSYDVKMKEKGDIPEGYSVSREKKERFSLILESASTNQTSMYLCASSLSLGAYAYNEQFFGPGTRLTVL.

The V call is TRBV7-2, the J call TRBJ2-5; 7 bases are a match to TRBD2. The CDR3 loop spans 14 amino acids. The trim removed 4 bases at V and 5 bases at J, leaving 7 bases unmatched. CDR1 and CDR2 from the germline V gene are SGHTA and FQGNSA. Here the CDR3 reads CASSSPRGVETQYF. CDR3 bases: TGTGCCAGCAGCTCCCCCCGGGGGGTGGAGACCCAGTACTTC.

This clone was detected only a few times. The rearrangement uses TRBV6-5 and TRBJ2-6; 9 bases are shared with TRBD1. V lost 8 bases to trimming and J lost 8 bases; unmatched junction nucleotides: 10. Germline V gene data show CDR1 as MNHEY and CDR2 as SVGAGI. CDR3 size: 15 residues. The CDR3 DNA reads as TGTGCCAGCGTCGGGACAGGGAGATTAACCAACGTCCTGACTTTC. Its translation is CASVGTGRLTNVLTF.

The sample holds a few counts of this clone. The chain recombines TRBV2 with TRBJ1-1, with D maybe TRBD1 (5 bases). CDR3 length: 13 amino acids. The ends were cut back, 1 base at V and 11 bases at J, with 14 bases in the middle. Per germline, CDR1 SNHLY and CDR2 FYNNEI. The CDR3 nucleotides are TGTGCCAGCAGTGAAGGGGAAACAGGAGCGGCTTTCTTT. This codes for CASSEGETGAAFF.

V and J are TRBV14 and TRBJ1-4; unclear D gene. This CDR3 contains 13 residues. CDR1 SGHDN and CDR2 FVKESK come from the germline V gene. The V and J ends lost 0 bases and 7 bases respectively, with 6 bases between them. The CDR3 sequence: CASSQDLSEKLFF. The CDR3 coding sequence is TGTGCCAGCAGCCAAGATTTGAGTGAAAAACTGTTTTTT.

V is TRBV29-1 and J is TRBJ1-1; 7 bases line up with TRBD1. Losses at the gene ends were 4 bases for V and 6 bases for J; bases not matched to a gene: 11. The CDR3 is made up of 14 amino acids. CDR1 and CDR2 (germline): SQVTM, ANQGSEA. CDR3 region: CSVARGSEVSEAFF. DNA of the CDR3: TGCAGCGTTGCCAGGGGGTCCGAAGTCTCTGAAGCTTTCTTT.